This TCR beta chain emerged from a study of siplizumab effects on memory and regulatory T cells (dated by TCRdb to about 2019). About the study as a whole: The study examined how the anti-CD2 antibody siplizumab affects alloreactive T-cell subsets in allogeneic mixed lymphocyte reactions built from human PBMCs.

The germline ends are 15 bases apart after V is trimmed by 0 bases and J by 4 bases. The germline V gene gives CDR1 as SGHTA and CDR2 as FQGTGA. Spanning cysteine to phenylalanine, the CDR3 consists of 16 amino acids. Only CDR3 DNA is held: 48 bases, read in frame from base 1. Here is what the overall study found, with its caveats: Unstimulated naive T cells appeared more diverse than memory T cells, and naive cells seemed to contribute substantially to the alloresponse. The cumulative frequency of alloreactive sequences traceable to unstimulated CD4+ memory T cells was significantly reduced by siplizumab. In reactions with siplizumab, an average of 68.8% of mappable alloreactive CD4+ clones were Treg-derived, compared with roughly 26% in control reactions. Because sequences below about 10^-5 frequency were poorly captured, only a minor fraction of alloreactive clones could be mapped to unstimulated subsets. The suppressive function of proliferating Tregs from siplizumab cultures was not functionally confirmed. About 75-97% of proliferating CD4+ or CD8+ clones could not be given a naive or memory phenotype.

As concerns this clone: Its antigen is not yet known. No much larger clonotype is one base removed from it; base qualities were not supplied.

TCRbeta CDR3 sequencing was performed on sorted unstimulated T cells and on proliferating T cells recovered from mixed lymphocyte reactions. Fresh whole blood from approximately 10 HLA-typed healthy donors was used to isolate PBMCs. Library preparation used the immunoSEQ multiplex PCR assay. The deep sequencing platform assayed approximately 100,000 TCR templates per sample. Genomic DNA extracted from sorted T cells was the material used for TCRbeta CDR3 sequencing. Per the source publication's procedure: The R programming language was used for clonal analysis of the TCRbeta CDR3 data. Alloreactive CD4+ and CD8+ clones were identified by comparing unstimulated samples to CFSE-low samples taken after the reaction. Regulatory or non-regulatory origin of alloreactive CD4+ clones was assigned by matching sequences to the sorted unstimulated Treg and non-Treg repertoires. In its TCRdb copy, this immuneACCESS table keeps in-frame sequences only and misses some clones. Where compared with another copy, unresolved V genes explain less than half of these, and the others have no known cause. V and J calls and clone size are those listed in that table; D and trimming were worked out from the DNA. In this sample the table shows some 90,000 clones, approximately 90% of which occur a single time. The biggest ten clones account for around 14% of the sample.

The sequencing input was CD4+ T cells sorted from blood. The TCR comes from a human donor in good health. This sequence uses TRBV7-3 and TRBJ1-1, with no confidently assigned D gene. CDR3 loop: CASSLTPPDGSTEAFF. The nucleotide sequence is given as TGTGCCAGCAGCTTAACCCCCCCCGATGGGAGCACTGAAGCTTTCTTT. With the portions outside the CDR3 filled from the reference TRBV7-3 and TRBJ1-1 genes, the complete variable region becomes GAGVSQTPSNKVTEKGKYVELRCDPISGHTALYWYRQSLGQGPEFLIYFQGTGAADDSGLPNDRFFAVRPEGSVSTLKIQRTERGDSAVYLCASSLTPPDGSTEAFFGQGTRLTVV.